This TCR beta chain stems from a study of breast tumors, draining lymph nodes, adjacent tissues. Unmatched junction bases numbered 1, after V lost 2 bases and J lost 2 bases. CDR3 length equals 14 residues. Per germline, CDR1 SGHKS and CDR2 YYEKEE (reference sequence). TCRdb re-called the multiplex PCR reads through MiXCR, storing one row per CDR3 protein. The table includes about 270,000 distinct CDR3 sequences, over 25% detected once. This clonotype was observed many times. Axillary draining lymph nodes of breast cancer patients supplied the node samples. The clonotype was recovered from a female donor with breast cancer. Some clones in this sample may be carry-over from other donors' samples. The chain joins TRBV5-5 to TRBJ2-7; 10 nucleotides align to TRBD2. Material for sequencing was axillary lymph node tissue. CDR3 sequence: CASSLLAGTYEQYF. The DNA for the CDR3 is TGTGCCAGCAGCTTACTAGCGGGGACCTACGAGCAGTACTTC.